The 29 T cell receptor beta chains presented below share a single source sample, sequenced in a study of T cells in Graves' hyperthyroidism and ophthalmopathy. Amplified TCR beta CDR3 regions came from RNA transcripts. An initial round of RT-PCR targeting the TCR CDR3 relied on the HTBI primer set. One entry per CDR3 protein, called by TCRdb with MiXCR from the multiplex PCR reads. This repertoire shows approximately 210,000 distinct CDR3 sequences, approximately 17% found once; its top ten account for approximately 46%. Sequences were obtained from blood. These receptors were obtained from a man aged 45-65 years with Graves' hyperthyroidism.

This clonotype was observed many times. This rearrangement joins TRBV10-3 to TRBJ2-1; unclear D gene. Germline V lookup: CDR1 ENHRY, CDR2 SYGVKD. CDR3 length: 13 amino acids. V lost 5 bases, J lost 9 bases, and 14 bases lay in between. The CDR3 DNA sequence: TGTGCCATCAGTCAAAGATCGGGCCTTGAGCAGTTCTTC. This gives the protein CAISQRSGLEQFF.

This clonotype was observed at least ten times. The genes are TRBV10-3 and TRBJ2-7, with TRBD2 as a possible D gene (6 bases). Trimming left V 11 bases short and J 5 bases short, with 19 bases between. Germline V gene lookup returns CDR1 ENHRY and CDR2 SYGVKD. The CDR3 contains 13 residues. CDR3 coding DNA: TGTGCCTCAGCCGGGACTCCTGGGGACGAGCAGTACTTC. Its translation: CASAGTPGDEQYF.

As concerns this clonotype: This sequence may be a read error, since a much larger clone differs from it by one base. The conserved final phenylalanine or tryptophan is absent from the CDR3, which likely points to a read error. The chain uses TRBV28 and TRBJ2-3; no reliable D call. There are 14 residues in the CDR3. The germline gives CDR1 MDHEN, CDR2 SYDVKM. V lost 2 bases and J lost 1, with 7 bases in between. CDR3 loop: CASSLGVRTDTQYL. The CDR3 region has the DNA TGTGCCAGCAGTTTAGGAGTTCGCACAGATACGCAGTATCTT.

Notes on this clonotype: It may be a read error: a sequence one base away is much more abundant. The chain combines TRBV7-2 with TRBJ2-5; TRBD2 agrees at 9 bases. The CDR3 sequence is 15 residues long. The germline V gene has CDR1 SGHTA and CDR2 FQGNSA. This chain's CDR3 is CASTLAGTFQGTQYF. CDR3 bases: TGTGCCAGCACCCTAGCGGGAACCTTCCAAGGGACCCAGTACTTC. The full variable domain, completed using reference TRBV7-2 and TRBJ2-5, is GAGVSQSPSNKVTEKGKDVELRCDPISGHTALYWYRQSLGQGLEFLIYFQGNSAPDKSGLPSDRFSAERTGGSVSTLTIQRTQQEDSAVYLCASTLAGTFQGTQYFGPGTRLLVL.

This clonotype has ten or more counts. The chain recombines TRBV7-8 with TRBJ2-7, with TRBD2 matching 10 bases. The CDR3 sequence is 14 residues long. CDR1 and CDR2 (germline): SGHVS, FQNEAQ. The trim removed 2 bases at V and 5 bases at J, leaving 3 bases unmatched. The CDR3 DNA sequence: TGTGCCAGCAGCTTATCTAGCGGGAGCCACGAGCAGTACTTC. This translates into CASSLSSGSHEQYF.

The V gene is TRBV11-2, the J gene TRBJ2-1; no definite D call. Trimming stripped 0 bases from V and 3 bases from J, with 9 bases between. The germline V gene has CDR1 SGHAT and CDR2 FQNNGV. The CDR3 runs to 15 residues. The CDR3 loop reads CASSLDQVNYNEQFF. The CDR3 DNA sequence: TGTGCCAGCAGCTTAGATCAGGTAAACTACAATGAGCAGTTCTTC.

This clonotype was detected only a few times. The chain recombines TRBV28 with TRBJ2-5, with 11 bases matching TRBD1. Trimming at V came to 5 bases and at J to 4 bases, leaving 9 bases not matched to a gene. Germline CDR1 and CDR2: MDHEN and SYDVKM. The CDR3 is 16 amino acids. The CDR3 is CASSALRTGGRETQYF. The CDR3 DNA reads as TGTGCCAGCAGTGCCTTAAGGACAGGGGGCCGAGAGACCCAGTACTTC.

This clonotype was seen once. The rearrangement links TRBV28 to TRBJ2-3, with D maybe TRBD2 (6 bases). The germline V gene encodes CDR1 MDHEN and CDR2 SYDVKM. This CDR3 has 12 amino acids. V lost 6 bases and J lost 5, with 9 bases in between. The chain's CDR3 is CASRAGLDTQYF. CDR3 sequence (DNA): TGTGCCAGCAGGGCGGGACTAGATACGCAGTATTTT.

CDR3 residues: CASGLVGDETQYF. The CDR3 coding sequence is TGTGCTAGTGGTTTGGTAGGGGACGAGACCCAGTACTTC. This chain connects TRBV12-5 to TRBJ2-5, with D tentatively TRBD1 or TRBD2 (5 bases each). The CDR3 is made up of 13 amino acids. Germline V lookup: CDR1 LGHNT, CDR2 FRNRAP. The V gene lost 0 bases and the J gene lost 5 bases, with 7 bases spanning the gap.

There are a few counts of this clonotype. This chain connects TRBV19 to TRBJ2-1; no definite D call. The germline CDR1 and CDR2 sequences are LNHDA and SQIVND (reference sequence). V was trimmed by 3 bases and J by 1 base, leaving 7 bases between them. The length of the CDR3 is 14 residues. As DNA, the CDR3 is TGTGCCAGTAGTATGGGTCAGTCCTACAATGAGCAGTTCTTC. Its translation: CASSMGQSYNEQFF.

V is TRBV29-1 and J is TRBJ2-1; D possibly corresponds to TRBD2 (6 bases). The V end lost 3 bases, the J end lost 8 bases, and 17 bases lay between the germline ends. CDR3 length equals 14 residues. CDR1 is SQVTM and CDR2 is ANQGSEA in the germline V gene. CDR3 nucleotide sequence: TGCAGCGTTGAGTTGGCCGGGAGTAGCCATGAGCAGTTCTTC. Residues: CSVELAGSSHEQFF.

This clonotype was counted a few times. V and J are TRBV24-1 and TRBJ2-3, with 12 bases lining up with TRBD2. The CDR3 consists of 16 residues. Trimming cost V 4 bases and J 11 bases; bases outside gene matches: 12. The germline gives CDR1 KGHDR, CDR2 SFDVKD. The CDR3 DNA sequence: TGTGCCACCAGTGAACAACTAGCGGGAGGCCAATGGGGGCAGTATTTT. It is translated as CATSEQLAGGQWGQYF.

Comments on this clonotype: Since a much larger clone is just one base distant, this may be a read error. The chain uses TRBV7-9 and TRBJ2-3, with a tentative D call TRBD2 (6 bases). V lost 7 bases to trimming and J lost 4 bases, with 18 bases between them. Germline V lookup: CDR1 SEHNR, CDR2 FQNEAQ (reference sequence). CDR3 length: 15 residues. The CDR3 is CASNHPRGRADTQYF. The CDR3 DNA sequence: TGTGCCAGCAACCATCCGCGGGGAAGGGCAGATACGCAGTATTTT.

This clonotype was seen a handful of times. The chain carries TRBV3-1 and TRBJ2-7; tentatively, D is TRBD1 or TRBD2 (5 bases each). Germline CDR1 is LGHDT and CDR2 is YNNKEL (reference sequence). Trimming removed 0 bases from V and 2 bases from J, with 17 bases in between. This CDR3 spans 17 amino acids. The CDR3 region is CASSQDRKGPQAYEQYF. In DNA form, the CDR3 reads TGTGCCAGCAGCCAAGATCGTAAGGGACCCCAGGCCTACGAGCAGTACTTC.

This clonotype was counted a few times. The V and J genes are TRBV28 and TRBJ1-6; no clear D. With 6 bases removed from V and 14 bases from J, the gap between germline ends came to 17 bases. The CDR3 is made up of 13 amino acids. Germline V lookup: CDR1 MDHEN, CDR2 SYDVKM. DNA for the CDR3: TGTGCCAGCAGCCCCCCCCCCCCCGGGACCCTCCACTTT. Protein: CASSPPPPGTLHF.

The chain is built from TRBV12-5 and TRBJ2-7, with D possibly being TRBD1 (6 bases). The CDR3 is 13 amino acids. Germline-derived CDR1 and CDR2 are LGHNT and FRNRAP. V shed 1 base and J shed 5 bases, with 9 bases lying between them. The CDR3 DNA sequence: TGTGCTAGTGGTTTGGGGGGGACAAACGAGCAGTACTTC. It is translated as CASGLGGTNEQYF.

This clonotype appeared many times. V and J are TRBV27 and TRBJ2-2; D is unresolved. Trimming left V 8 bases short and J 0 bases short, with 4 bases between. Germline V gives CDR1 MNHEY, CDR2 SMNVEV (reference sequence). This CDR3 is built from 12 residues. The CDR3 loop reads CASGSNTGELFF. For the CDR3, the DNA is TGTGCCAGCGGGTCGAACACCGGGGAGCTGTTTTTT.

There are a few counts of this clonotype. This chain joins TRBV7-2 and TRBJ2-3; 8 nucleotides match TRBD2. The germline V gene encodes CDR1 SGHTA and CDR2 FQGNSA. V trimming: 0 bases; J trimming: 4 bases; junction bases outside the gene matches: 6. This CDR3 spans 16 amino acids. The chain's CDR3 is CASSLAGAGVPDTQYF. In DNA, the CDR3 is TGTGCCAGCAGCTTAGCGGGAGCGGGAGTTCCAGATACGCAGTATTTT.

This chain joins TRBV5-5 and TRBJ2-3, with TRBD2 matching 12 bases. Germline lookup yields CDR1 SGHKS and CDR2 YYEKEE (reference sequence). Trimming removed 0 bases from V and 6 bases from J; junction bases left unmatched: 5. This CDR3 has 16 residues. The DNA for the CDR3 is TGTGCCAGCAGCTTGGGTCCTAGCGGGAGGGTGGATACGCAGTATTTT. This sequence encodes CASSLGPSGRVDTQYF.

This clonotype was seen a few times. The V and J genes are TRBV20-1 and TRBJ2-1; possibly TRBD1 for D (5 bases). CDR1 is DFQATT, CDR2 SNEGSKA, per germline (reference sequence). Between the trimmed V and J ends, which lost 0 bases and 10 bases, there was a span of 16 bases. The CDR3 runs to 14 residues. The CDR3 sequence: CSARDGHRVNEQFF. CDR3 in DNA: TGCAGTGCTAGAGATGGACATCGGGTTAACGAGCAGTTCTTC.

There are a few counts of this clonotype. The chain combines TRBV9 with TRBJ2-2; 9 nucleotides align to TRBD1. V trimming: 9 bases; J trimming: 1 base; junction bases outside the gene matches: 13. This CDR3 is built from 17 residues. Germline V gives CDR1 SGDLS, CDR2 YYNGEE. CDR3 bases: TGTGCCAATGGGGACAGGGCGAGACTAGGGAACACCGGGGAGCTGTTTTTT. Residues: CANGDRARLGNTGELFF. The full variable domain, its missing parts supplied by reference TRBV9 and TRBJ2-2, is DSGVTQTPKHLITATGQRVTLRCSPRSGDLSVYWYQQSLDQGLQFLIQYYNGEERAKGNILERFSAQQFPDLHSELNLSSLELGDSALYFCANGDRARLGNTGELFFGEGSRLTVL.

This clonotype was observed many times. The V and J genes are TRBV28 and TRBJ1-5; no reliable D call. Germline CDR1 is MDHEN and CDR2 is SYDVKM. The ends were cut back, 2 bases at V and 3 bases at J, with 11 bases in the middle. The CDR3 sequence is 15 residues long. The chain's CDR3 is CASSLVGLDNQPQHF. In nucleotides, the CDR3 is TGTGCCAGCAGTTTAGTCGGGTTAGACAATCAGCCCCAGCATTTT.

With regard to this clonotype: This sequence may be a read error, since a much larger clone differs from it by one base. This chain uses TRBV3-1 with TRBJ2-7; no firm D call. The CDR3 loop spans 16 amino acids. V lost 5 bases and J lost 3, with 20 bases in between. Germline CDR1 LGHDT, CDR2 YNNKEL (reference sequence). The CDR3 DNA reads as TGTGCCAGCAGCGAGAACAGCCTTGGGGTCGGCTACGAGCAGTACTTC. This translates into CASSENSLGVGYEQYF.

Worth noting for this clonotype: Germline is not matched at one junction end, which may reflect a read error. The CDR3 DNA reads TGTGCCAGCAGTTACGGGGCAGGGGCCTCCTTCAATGAGCAGTTCTTC. Its protein product is CASSYGAGASFNEQFF. The chain has TRBV6-5 and TRBJ2-1; D may be TRBD1 (6 bases). The CDR3 is 16 residues long. From germline, CDR1 is MNHEY and CDR2 SVGAGI.

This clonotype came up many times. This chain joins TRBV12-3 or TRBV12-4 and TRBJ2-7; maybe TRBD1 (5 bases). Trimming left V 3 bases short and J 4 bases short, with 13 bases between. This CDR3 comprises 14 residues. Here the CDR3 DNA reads TGTGCCAGCAGTTTGGCAGGGCCTGAGTACGAGCAGTACTTC. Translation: CASSLAGPEYEQYF.

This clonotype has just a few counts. CDR3 coding DNA: TGCGCCAGCAGCTTGTGGGGACAGGGAGGCACTGAAGCTTTCTTT. The encoded protein is CASSLWGQGGTEAFF. The J gene is TRBJ1-1, the V gene TRBV5-1, with 9 bases matching TRBD1. There are 15 residues in the CDR3. The germline V gene encodes CDR1 SGHRS and CDR2 YFSETQ. The junction had 5 bases not matched to a gene; V was cut back by 1 base and J by 4 bases. The full variable domain, with the rest looked up from reference TRBV5-1 and TRBJ1-1, is KAGVTQTPRYLIKTRGQQVTLSCSPISGHRSVSWYQQTPGQGLQFLFEYFSETQRNKGNFPGRFSGRQFSNSRSEMNVSTLELGDSALYLCASSLWGQGGTEAFFGQGTRLTVV.

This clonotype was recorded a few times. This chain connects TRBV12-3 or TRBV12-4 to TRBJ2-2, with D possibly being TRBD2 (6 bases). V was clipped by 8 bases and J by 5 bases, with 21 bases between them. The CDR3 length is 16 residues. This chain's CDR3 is CASEGTEFSVTGELFF. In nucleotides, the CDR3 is TGTGCCAGCGAAGGGACTGAATTCTCGGTTACCGGGGAGCTGTTTTTT.

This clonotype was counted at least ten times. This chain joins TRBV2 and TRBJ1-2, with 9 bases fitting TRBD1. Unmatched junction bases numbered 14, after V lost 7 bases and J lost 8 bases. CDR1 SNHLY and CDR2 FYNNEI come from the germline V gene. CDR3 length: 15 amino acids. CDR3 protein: CASTKQTGTGIGYTF. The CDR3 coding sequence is TGTGCCAGCACCAAACAAACCGGGACAGGGATCGGCTACACCTTC.

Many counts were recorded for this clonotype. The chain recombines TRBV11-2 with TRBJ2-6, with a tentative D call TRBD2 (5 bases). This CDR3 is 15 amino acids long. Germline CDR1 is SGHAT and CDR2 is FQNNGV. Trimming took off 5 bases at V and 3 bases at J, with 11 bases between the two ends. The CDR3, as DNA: TGTGCCAGCAGCCAGCCTAGCTTTGGGGCCAACGTCCTGACTTTC. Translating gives CASSQPSFGANVLTF.